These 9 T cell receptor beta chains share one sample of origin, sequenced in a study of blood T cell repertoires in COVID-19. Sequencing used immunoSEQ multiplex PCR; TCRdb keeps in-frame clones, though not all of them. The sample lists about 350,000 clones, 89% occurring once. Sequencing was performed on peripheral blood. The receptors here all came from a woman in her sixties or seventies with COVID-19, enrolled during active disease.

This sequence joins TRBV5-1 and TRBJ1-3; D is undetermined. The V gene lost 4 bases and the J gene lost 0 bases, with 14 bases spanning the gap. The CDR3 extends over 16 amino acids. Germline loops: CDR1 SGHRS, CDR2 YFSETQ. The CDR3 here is CASSTEGSPSGNTIYF. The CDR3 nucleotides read TGCGCCAGCAGCACGGAAGGGAGCCCCTCTGGAAACACCATATATTTT.

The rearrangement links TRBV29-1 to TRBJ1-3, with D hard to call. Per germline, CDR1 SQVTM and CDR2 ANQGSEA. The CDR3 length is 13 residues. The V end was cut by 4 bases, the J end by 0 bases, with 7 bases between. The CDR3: CSVAAGSGNTIYF. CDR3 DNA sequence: TGCAGCGTTGCGGCAGGCTCTGGAAACACCATATATTTT.

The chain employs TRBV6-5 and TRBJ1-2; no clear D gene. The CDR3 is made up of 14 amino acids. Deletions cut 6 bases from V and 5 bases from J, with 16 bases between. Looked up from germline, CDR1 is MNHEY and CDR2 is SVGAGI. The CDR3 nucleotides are TGTGCCAGCAGCTCCGGGTCTTCTCCATATGGCTACACCTTC. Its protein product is CASSSGSSPYGYTF.

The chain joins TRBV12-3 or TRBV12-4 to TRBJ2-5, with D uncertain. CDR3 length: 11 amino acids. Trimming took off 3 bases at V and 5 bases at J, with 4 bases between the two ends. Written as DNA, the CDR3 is TGTGCCAGCAGTTTCGGGGAGACCCAGTACTTC. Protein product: CASSFGETQYF.

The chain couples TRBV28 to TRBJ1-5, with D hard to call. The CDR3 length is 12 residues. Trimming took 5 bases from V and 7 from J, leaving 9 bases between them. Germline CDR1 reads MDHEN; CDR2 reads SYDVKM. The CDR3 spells CASSPRGQPQHF. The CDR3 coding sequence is TGTGCCAGCAGTCCTAGAGGCCAGCCCCAGCATTTT. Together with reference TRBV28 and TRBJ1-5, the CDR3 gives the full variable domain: DVKVTQSSRYLVKRTGEKVFLECVQDMDHENMFWYRQDPGLGLRLIYFSYDVKMKEKGDIPEGYSVSREKKERFSLILESASTNQTSMYLCASSPRGQPQHFGDGTRLSIL.

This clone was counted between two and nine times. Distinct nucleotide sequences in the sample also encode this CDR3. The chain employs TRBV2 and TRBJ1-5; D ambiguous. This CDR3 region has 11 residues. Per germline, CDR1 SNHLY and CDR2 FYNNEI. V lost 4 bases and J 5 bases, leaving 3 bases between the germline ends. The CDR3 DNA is TGTGCCAGCAGTGTCGATCAGCCCCAGCATTTT. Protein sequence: CASSVDQPQHF.

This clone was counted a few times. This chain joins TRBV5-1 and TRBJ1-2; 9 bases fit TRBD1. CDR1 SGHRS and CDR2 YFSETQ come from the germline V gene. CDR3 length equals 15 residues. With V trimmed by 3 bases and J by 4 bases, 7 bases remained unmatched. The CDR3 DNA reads TGCGCCAGCAGCTCCCCGGGACAGGGTTTCTATGGCTACACCTTC. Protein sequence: CASSSPGQGFYGYTF.

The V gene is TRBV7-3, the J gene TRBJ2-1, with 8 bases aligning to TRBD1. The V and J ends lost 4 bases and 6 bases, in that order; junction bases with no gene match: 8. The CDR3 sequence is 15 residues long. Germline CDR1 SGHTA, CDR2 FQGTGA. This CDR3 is CASSSSTGASNEQFF. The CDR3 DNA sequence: TGTGCCAGCAGCTCGTCGACAGGGGCGTCCAATGAGCAGTTCTTC.

The chain's CDR3 is CASSSSLDRDYEQYF. The CDR3 region has the DNA TGTGCCAGCTCATCTAGCCTGGACAGGGACTACGAGCAGTACTTC. The chain combines TRBV18 with TRBJ2-7, with TRBD1 matching 8 bases. CDR3 length: 15 residues. V trimming: 5 bases; J trimming: 3 bases; junction bases outside the gene matches: 9. CDR1 and CDR2 from the germline V gene are KGHSH and LQKENI.